Listed here is a single T cell receptor beta chain. Losses at the gene ends were 6 bases for V and 12 bases for J; bases not matched to a gene: 13. Germline V lookup: CDR1 LNHDA, CDR2 SQIVND (reference sequence). This CDR3 has 13 residues. The data belong to a study of blood T cell repertoires in COVID-19. About the research overall: Italy, Spain and the United States were the sources of the convalescent and acute COVID-19 samples. T cells, B-cell-depleted T cells, or PBMCs supplied cDNA or gDNA.

Authors' processing steps: Estimated nucleated cell counts came from reference gene primer amplification. Assay used: immunoSEQ multiplex PCR; TCRdb lists only in-frame clones, some missing. V and J calls and clone size follow that table, whereas D and trimming were derived from the DNA. The sample records approximately 200,000 clones, about 85% being singletons. This chain connects TRBV19 to TRBJ2-5; the match to TRBD2 covers 7 bases. Sequenced input: peripheral blood. This clonotype originated in a man aged 65 to 85 with active or convalescent COVID-19. CDR3 coding DNA: TGTGCCAGTAGAGTCTTAAAGCGGGACGGAAAGTACTTC. This encodes CASRVLKRDGKYF. The complete variable domain, with remaining parts taken from reference TRBV19 and TRBJ2-5, reads DGGITQSPKYLFRKEGQNVTLSCEQNLNHDAMYWYRQDPGQGLRLIYYSQIVNDFQKGDIAEGYSVSREKKESFPLTVTSAQKNPTAFYLCASRVLKRDGKYFGPGTRLLVL.